This T cell receptor (beta chain) originates from a study of T cell responses to AZD1222 COVID-19 vaccine. Study-wide points: A rise in Spike-specific TCR breadth and depth followed two AZD1222 doses. Among AZD1222 vaccinees, only 5 to 7 were seropositive at baseline. Donors, mostly white British, included more females; clonal diversity was possibly underestimated.

Trimming cost V 8 bases and J 4 bases, with 12 bases left between them. The CDR3 contains 13 residues. The V gene's germline CDR1 is MGHDK and CDR2 SYGVNS. The method was immunoSEQ multiplex PCR; TCRdb's version includes in-frame clones alone and lacks a portion of them. The sample consists of about 100,000 clones, 87% of them appearing once. As for this clone: Antigen: not known.

The sequencing here drew on peripheral blood, taken 28 days after the second AZD1222 dose. The genes are TRBV25-1 and TRBJ1-5, with D possibly being TRBD1 (5 bases). The source is an adult who received the AZD1222 COVID-19 vaccine. In DNA, the CDR3 is TGTGCCAGCTCGGGGGTAGGGAATCAGCCCCAGCATTTT. It yields the protein CASSGVGNQPQHF.